The 32 T cell receptor beta chains below all came from one sample that was sequenced in a study of T cells in Graves' hyperthyroidism and ophthalmopathy. TCR beta CDR3 sequences were amplified from RNA transcripts. A first-round RT-PCR of the TCR CDR3 used the HTBI primer set. TCRdb analysed the multiplex PCR reads with MiXCR anew, one entry per CDR3 protein. The sample contains roughly 160,000 distinct CDR3 sequences, over 7.5% of which appear only once. The sample was blood. These receptors came from a woman younger than 30 with Graves' hyperthyroidism that later progressed to Graves' ophthalmopathy.

At least ten counts were recorded for this clonotype. The chain is built from TRBV27 and TRBJ1-2; TRBD1 is a possible D gene (5 bases). The CDR3 totals 12 residues. The ends were cut back, 3 bases at V and 6 bases at J, with 8 bases in the middle. Germline CDR1 reads MNHEY; CDR2 reads SMNVEV (reference sequence). The CDR3 here is CASSFRGHGYTF. The CDR3 DNA follows: TGTGCCAGCAGTTTCCGGGGACATGGCTACACCTTC.

In its sample, this clonotype was seen a few times. V usage is TRBV7-8 and J usage is TRBJ1-5; TRBD1 is a possible D gene (5 bases). CDR3 length: 14 residues. V dropped 0 bases and J dropped 4 bases, with 7 bases sitting between them. Germline CDR1 and CDR2: SGHVS and FQNEAQ. The CDR3 reads CASSLAPGNQPQHF. CDR3 bases: TGTGCCAGCAGCTTAGCGCCAGGGAATCAGCCCCAGCATTTT.

The sample holds many counts of this clonotype. The J gene is TRBJ2-7, the V gene TRBV11-2; D is unclear. The CDR3 totals 16 residues. CDR1 is SGHAT, CDR2 FQNNGV, per germline. Trimming took 6 bases from V and 0 from J, leaving 18 bases between them. DNA of the CDR3: TGTGCCAGCAGACCCTACGACACCCTAAGCTCCTACGAGCAGTACTTC. Protein sequence: CASRPYDTLSSYEQYF.

This clonotype was counted between two and nine times. This sequence may be a read error, since a much larger clone differs from it by one base. The rearrangement uses TRBV2 and TRBJ1-5; 8 bases are shared with TRBD1. J gave up 5 bases and V 1 base, and 4 bases lay outside the gene matches. Per the germline V gene, CDR1 is SNHLY and CDR2 is FYNNEI. The length of the CDR3 is 15 residues. CDR3 bases: TGTGCCAGCAGTGAAGTCGGACAGGGAGATCAGCCCCAGCATTTT. Translating it yields CASSEVGQGDQPQHF.

This clonotype showed up many times. V gene TRBV3-1 combines with J gene TRBJ2-7, with 7 nucleotides matching TRBD2. The trim removed 1 base at V and 3 bases at J, leaving 6 bases unmatched. This CDR3 has 15 amino acids. Germline V CDR1 and CDR2: LGHDT, YNNKEL (reference sequence). CDR3 sequence (DNA): TGTGCCAGCAGCCAAGGAAGGGGAGGGTACTACGAGCAGTACTTC. Amino acids: CASSQGRGGYYEQYF.

This clonotype has at least ten counts. The rearrangement uses TRBV19 and TRBJ2-3; possibly TRBD2 for D (6 bases). Trimming removed 5 bases at V and 0 bases at J, with 18 bases between. The V gene's germline CDR1 is LNHDA and CDR2 SQIVND (reference sequence). The CDR3 has 17 residues. CDR3 DNA: TGTGCCAGTAGTCGACAGCCAGGGACTTTTAGCACAGATACGCAGTATTTT. It translates to CASSRQPGTFSTDTQYF.

This chain connects TRBV7-8 to TRBJ1-1, with TRBD1 matching 8 bases. The CDR3 has 14 residues. V lost 5 bases and J lost 4; bases outside the gene matches: 6. Germline V gene sequence: CDR1 SGHVS, CDR2 FQNEAQ. DNA of the CDR3: TGTGCCAGCAGCGCCCAGGGGGCGGGCACTGAAGCTTTCTTT. As protein: CASSAQGAGTEAFF.

This clonotype was seen at least ten times. The chain joins TRBV11-2 to TRBJ2-1; TRBD2 matches 8 bases. Trimming at V came to 3 bases and at J to 8 bases, leaving 6 bases not matched to a gene. Germline V gene lookup returns CDR1 SGHAT and CDR2 FQNNGV. This CDR3 region has 14 residues. CDR3 amino acids: CASSFGRGAHEQFF. DNA of the CDR3: TGTGCCAGCAGCTTTGGGCGGGGGGCCCATGAGCAGTTCTTC.

This clonotype was seen repeatedly, ten times or more. The rearrangement joins TRBV19 to TRBJ1-1; no definite D call. V was cut by 3 bases and J by 4 bases, with 12 bases left in between. CDR1 is LNHDA, CDR2 SQIVND, per germline (reference sequence). CDR3 length: 14 amino acids. The CDR3 loop reads CASSMGRRVTEAFF. In DNA, the CDR3 is TGTGCCAGTAGTATGGGGAGACGGGTCACTGAAGCTTTCTTT.

This clonotype occurred many times. This chain links TRBV12-3 or TRBV12-4 with TRBJ1-5; weak D call: TRBD1 (6 bases). Trimming took off 6 bases at V and 5 bases at J, with 17 bases between the two ends. This CDR3 region has 15 residues. The DNA for the CDR3 is TGTGCCAGCAGCCCTCAGACAGGCGTCCATCAGCCCCAGCATTTT. Protein sequence: CASSPQTGVHQPQHF.

This chain uses TRBV9 with TRBJ2-7, with 10 bases matching TRBD1. The V gene end was trimmed by 3 bases and the J gene end by 5 bases; junction bases not matched to a gene: 2. Germline-derived CDR1 and CDR2 are SGDLS and YYNGEE. CDR3 length equals 13 residues. The CDR3 nucleotides read TGTGCCAGCAGCGCCGGGACAGGGGACGAGCAGTACTTC. It codes for CASSAGTGDEQYF. The full variable domain, in which reference TRBV9 and TRBJ2-7 provide the parts outside the CDR3, is DSGVTQTPKHLITATGQRVTLRCSPRSGDLSVYWYQQSLDQGLQFLIQYYNGEERAKGNILERFSAQQFPDLHSELNLSSLELGDSALYFCASSAGTGDEQYFGPGTRLTVT.

This clonotype was detected ten times or more. The chain recombines TRBV18 with TRBJ2-2; 7 nucleotides agree with TRBD1. This CDR3 contains 15 residues. The junction had 4 bases not matched to a gene; V was cut back by 6 bases and J by 0 bases. Germline values: CDR1 KGHSH, CDR2 LQKENI. CDR3: CASSRDRPNTGELFF. In DNA form, the CDR3 reads TGTGCCAGCTCCAGGGACAGACCGAACACCGGGGAGCTGTTTTTT. Full variable domain (remainder filled in from reference TRBV18 and TRBJ2-2): NAGVMQNPRHLVRRRGQEARLRCSPMKGHSHVYWYRQLPEEGLKFMVYLQKENIIDESGMPKERFSAEFPKEGPSILRIQQVVRGDSAAYFCASSRDRPNTGELFFGEGSRLTVL.

This clonotype was counted at least ten times. This chain connects TRBV6-1 to TRBJ2-7; the match to TRBD2 covers 11 bases. V shed 7 bases and J 0 bases; nucleotides not matched to a gene: 8. Germline V gene data show CDR1 as MNHNS and CDR2 as SASEGT. CDR3 length: 16 residues. In nucleotides, the CDR3 is TGTGCCAGCAAGGGCTTTGGGACTAGCGGCTCCTACGAGCAGTACTTC. It codes for CASKGFGTSGSYEQYF.

This clonotype was detected ten times or more. This chain connects TRBV4-1 to TRBJ2-7; D gene unclear. The CDR3 runs to 11 residues. Germline V CDR1 and CDR2: MGHRA, YSYEKL. Trimming took off 1 base at V and 7 bases at J, with 5 bases between the two ends. Here the CDR3 reads CASSQASEQYF. The CDR3 nucleotides read TGCGCCAGCAGCCAAGCAAGTGAGCAGTACTTC.

This chain connects TRBV19 to TRBJ2-7; tentatively, D is TRBD2 (6 bases). Germline CDR1 LNHDA, CDR2 SQIVND (reference sequence). V gave up 4 bases and J gave up 2 bases, with 9 bases separating them. The CDR3 is 13 residues long. CDR3 DNA: TGTGCCAGTAGTACTCCGGGGGCCTACGAGCAGTACTTC. Protein product: CASSTPGAYEQYF.

The rearrangement links TRBV5-6 to TRBJ1-2; D is uncertain. The germline V gene has CDR1 SGHDT and CDR2 YYEEEE. The germline V and J ends were trimmed by 0 bases and 6 bases, with 3 bases remaining between them. The CDR3 is 11 amino acids. DNA for the CDR3: TGTGCCAGCAGCTTGGCTCATGGCTACACCTTC. It translates to CASSLAHGYTF.

This clonotype was found a few times. The genes are TRBV19 and TRBJ2-7; perhaps TRBD2 as D (6 bases). The CDR3 length is 13 residues. CDR1 and CDR2 (germline): LNHDA, SQIVND (reference sequence). The CDR3 nucleotides read TGTGCTTCCAGTACCCCGGGGGTGGACGAGCAGTACTTC. Protein: CASSTPGVDEQYF.

This clonotype was observed at least ten times. The chain uses TRBV9 and TRBJ1-3, with no clear D. The CDR3 covers 15 residues. Trimming cost V 0 bases and J 1 base, with 8 bases left between them. The V gene's germline CDR1 is SGDLS and CDR2 YYNGEE. The CDR3 loop reads CASSVETGSGNTIYF. The CDR3 bases are TGTGCCAGCAGCGTAGAAACGGGGTCTGGAAACACCATATATTTT.

This clonotype came up a few times. The genes are TRBV11-2 and TRBJ1-2; possibly TRBD1 for D (5 bases). V was cut by 6 bases and J by 4 bases, with 12 bases left in between. The V gene's germline CDR1 is SGHAT and CDR2 FQNNGV. CDR3 length equals 13 residues. CDR3 coding DNA: TGTGCCAGCAGTCAGGGACGGACCTATGGCTACACCTTC. Its protein product is CASSQGRTYGYTF.

For this clonotype: Given a much more abundant clone one base away, this may be a read error. This chain joins TRBV3-1 and TRBJ2-1; D is ambiguous. The CDR3 is made up of 13 amino acids. Looked up from germline, CDR1 is LGHDT and CDR2 is YNNKEL (reference sequence). The DNA of the CDR3 is TGTGCCAGCAGCCAAGGACTCCTCAGTGAGCGGTTCTTC. It translates to CASSQGLLSERFF.

This clonotype was observed a handful of times. This sequence joins TRBV25-1 and TRBJ2-7, with unresolved D. The length of the CDR3 is 16 residues. V gave up 2 bases and J gave up 6 bases, with 20 bases separating them. Germline V lookup: CDR1 MGHDK, CDR2 SYGVNS. CDR3 coding DNA: TGTGCCAGCAGTGAAAGTAGTTTCAAGTCGATCGGCGAGCAGTACTTC. This translates into CASSESSFKSIGEQYF.

A few counts support this clonotype. This chain connects TRBV30 to TRBJ2-3; 9 bases line up with TRBD2. V gave up 1 base and J gave up 5 bases; unmatched junction bases: 22. Germline V gives CDR1 GTSNPN, CDR2 SVGIG (reference sequence). CDR3 length equals 20 residues. The CDR3 is CAWSASGTSYDHYYLDTQYF. In DNA form, the CDR3 reads TGTGCCTGGAGTGCCTCGGGGACTAGCTACGACCATTACTATTTAGATACGCAGTATTTT. Full variable domain (outside the CDR3, taken from reference TRBV30 and TRBJ2-3): SQTIHQWPATLVQPVGSPLSLECTVEGTSNPNLYWYRQAAGRGLQLLFYSVGIGQISSEVPQNLSASRPQDRQFILSSKKLLLSDSGFYLCAWSASGTSYDHYYLDTQYFGPGTRLTVL.

This clonotype was recorded at least ten times. The rearrangement links TRBV28 to TRBJ1-6; D ambiguous. CDR1 MDHEN and CDR2 SYDVKM come from the germline V gene. The V and J ends lost 6 bases and 10 bases respectively, with 13 bases between them. This CDR3 is 13 amino acids long. The CDR3 DNA follows: TGTGCCAGCAGGCCCCTACAGTTGTCACCCCTCCACTTT. Residues: CASRPLQLSPLHF.

This clonotype was seen more than once but under ten times. V gene TRBV19 combines with J gene TRBJ2-3, with TRBD2 as a possible D gene (6 bases). Germline-derived CDR1 and CDR2 are LNHDA and SQIVND (reference sequence). This CDR3 has 14 residues. Trimming took 3 bases from V and 4 from J, leaving 11 bases between them. CDR3 protein: CASSIGREADTQYF. As DNA, the CDR3 is TGTGCCAGTAGTATCGGCAGGGAGGCAGATACGCAGTATTTT. The full variable domain, its missing parts supplied by reference TRBV19 and TRBJ2-3, is DGGITQSPKYLFRKEGQNVTLSCEQNLNHDAMYWYRQDPGQGLRLIYYSQIVNDFQKGDIAEGYSVSREKKESFPLTVTSAQKNPTAFYLCASSIGREADTQYFGPGTRLTVL.

This clonotype came up many times. The V and J genes are TRBV2 and TRBJ2-1; weak D call: TRBD2 (5 bases). This CDR3 is 15 amino acids long. V was trimmed by 3 bases and J by 0 bases, leaving 9 bases between them. The germline gives CDR1 SNHLY, CDR2 FYNNEI. Written as DNA, the CDR3 is TGTGCCAGCAGTGATCGGGGATTCTCCTACAATGAGCAGTTCTTC. This translates into CASSDRGFSYNEQFF.

This chain connects TRBV18 to TRBJ2-7; 8 bases are shared with TRBD2. The V segment lost 2 bases and the J segment 7 bases; nucleotides outside the gene matches: 10. CDR3 size: 15 residues. In germline, CDR1 is KGHSH, CDR2 LQKENI. The CDR3 loop reads CASSPVLAERSEQYF. The CDR3 DNA follows: TGTGCCAGCTCACCAGTACTAGCGGAGCGTTCTGAGCAGTACTTC.

Ten or more counts support this clonotype. The chain employs TRBV27 and TRBJ2-1, with 8 nucleotides matching TRBD1. The length of the CDR3 is 15 residues. Trimming cost V 2 bases and J 2 bases; bases outside gene matches: 2. Per germline, CDR1 MNHEY and CDR2 SMNVEV (reference sequence). The CDR3: CASSLGDRPYNEQFF. In DNA, the CDR3 is TGTGCCAGCAGTTTAGGGGACAGGCCCTACAATGAGCAGTTCTTC.

This clonotype showed up many times. V and J are TRBV9 and TRBJ2-3; D is unresolved. V dropped 0 bases and J dropped 0 bases, with 11 bases sitting between them. The CDR3 is made up of 16 amino acids. Germline V gene sequence: CDR1 SGDLS, CDR2 YYNGEE. CDR3 amino acids: CASSVGRGASTDTQYF. As DNA, the CDR3 is TGTGCCAGCAGCGTAGGTCGCGGAGCGAGCACAGATACGCAGTATTTT.

This clonotype was seen at least ten times. The chain couples TRBV14 to TRBJ2-2, with D hard to call. The CDR3 runs 12 residues. V was shortened by 1 base and J by 7 bases, with 4 bases between the two germline ends. Germline V gene sequence: CDR1 SGHDN, CDR2 FVKESK. The CDR3 spells CASSQARGELFF. CDR3 sequence (DNA): TGTGCCAGCAGCCAAGCCCGCGGGGAGCTGTTTTTT.

This clonotype was seen only a few times. V gene TRBV5-1 combines with J gene TRBJ2-1; the match to TRBD2 covers 8 bases. The CDR3 spans 15 residues. V gave up 4 bases and J gave up 4 bases; unmatched junction bases: 7. Germline CDR1 reads SGHRS; CDR2 reads YFSETQ. The DNA for the CDR3 is TGCGCCAGCAGCCAGACTAGCGTAGGATACAATGAGCAGTTCTTC. This encodes CASSQTSVGYNEQFF.

This clonotype showed up many times. CDR3 sequence: CASSLSPGGLRPLHF. DNA for the CDR3: TGTGCCAGCAGTTTATCACCGGGGGGCCTTCGGCCCCTCCACTTT. J is TRBJ1-6 and V is TRBV27, with D tentatively TRBD1 (6 bases). V shed 0 bases and J shed 13 bases, with 16 bases lying between them. The CDR3 totals 15 residues. Germline V gives CDR1 MNHEY, CDR2 SMNVEV (reference sequence).

In this sample, this clonotype turned up many times. The gene calls are TRBV20-1 and TRBJ2-2; D call uncertain. With 0 bases removed from V and 6 bases from J, the gap between germline ends came to 5 bases. This CDR3 comprises 12 residues. CDR1 and CDR2 (germline): DFQATT, SNEGSKA (reference sequence). CDR3 residues: CSARDNPGELFF. The CDR3 DNA is TGCAGTGCTAGAGATAACCCCGGGGAGCTGTTTTTT.